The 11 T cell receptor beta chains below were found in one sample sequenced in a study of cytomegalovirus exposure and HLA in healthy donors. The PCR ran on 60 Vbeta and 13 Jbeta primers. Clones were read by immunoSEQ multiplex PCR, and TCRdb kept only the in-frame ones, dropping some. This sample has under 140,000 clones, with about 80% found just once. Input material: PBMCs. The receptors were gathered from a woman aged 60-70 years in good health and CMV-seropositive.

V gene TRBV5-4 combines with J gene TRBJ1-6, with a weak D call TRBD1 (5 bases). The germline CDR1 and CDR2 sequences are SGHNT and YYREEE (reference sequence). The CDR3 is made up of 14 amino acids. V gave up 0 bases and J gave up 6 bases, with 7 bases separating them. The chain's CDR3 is CASSLDRFNSPLHF. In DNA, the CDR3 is TGTGCCAGCAGCTTGGACAGGTTTAATTCACCCCTCCACTTT.

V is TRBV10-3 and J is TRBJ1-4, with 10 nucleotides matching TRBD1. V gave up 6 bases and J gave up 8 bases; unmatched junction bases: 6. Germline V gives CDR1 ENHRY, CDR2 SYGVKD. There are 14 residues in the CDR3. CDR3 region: CAISRTGGGEKLFF. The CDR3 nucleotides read TGTGCCATCAGCAGGACAGGGGGTGGAGAAAAACTGTTTTTT.

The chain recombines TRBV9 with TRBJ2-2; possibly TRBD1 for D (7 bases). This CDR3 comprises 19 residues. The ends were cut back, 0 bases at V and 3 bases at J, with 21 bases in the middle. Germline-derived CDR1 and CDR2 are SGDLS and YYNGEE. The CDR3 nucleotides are TGTGCCAGCAGCGTAGTCCCGGTGGGGGGACAGATGTACACCGGGGAGCTGTTTTTT. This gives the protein CASSVVPVGGQMYTGELFF.

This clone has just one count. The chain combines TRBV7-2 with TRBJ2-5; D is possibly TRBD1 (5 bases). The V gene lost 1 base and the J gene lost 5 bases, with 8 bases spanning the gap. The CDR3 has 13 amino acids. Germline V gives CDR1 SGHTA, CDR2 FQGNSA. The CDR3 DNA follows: TGTGCCAGCAGCTTAGGGGGCCAGGAGACCCAGTACTTC. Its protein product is CASSLGGQETQYF.

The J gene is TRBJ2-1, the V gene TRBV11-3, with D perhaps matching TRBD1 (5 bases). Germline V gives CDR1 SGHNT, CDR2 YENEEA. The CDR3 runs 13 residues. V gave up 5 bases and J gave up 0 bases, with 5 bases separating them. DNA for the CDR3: TGTGCCAGCAGCCAGGGCTCCTACAATGAGCAGTTCTTC. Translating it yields CASSQGSYNEQFF.

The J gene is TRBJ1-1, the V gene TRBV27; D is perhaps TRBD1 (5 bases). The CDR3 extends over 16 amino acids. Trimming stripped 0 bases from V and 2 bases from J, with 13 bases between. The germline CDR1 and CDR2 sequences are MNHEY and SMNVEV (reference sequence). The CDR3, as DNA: TGTGCCAGCAGTTTATCGCAGGGATCAGGAAACACTGAAGCTTTCTTT. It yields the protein CASSLSQGSGNTEAFF.

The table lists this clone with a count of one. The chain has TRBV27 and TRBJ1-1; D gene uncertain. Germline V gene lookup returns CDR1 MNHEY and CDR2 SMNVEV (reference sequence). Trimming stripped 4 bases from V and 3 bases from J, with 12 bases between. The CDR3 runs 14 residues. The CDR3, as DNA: TGTGCCAGCAGTTCGTGGCGGGCGTACACTGAAGCTTTCTTT. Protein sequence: CASSSWRAYTEAFF.

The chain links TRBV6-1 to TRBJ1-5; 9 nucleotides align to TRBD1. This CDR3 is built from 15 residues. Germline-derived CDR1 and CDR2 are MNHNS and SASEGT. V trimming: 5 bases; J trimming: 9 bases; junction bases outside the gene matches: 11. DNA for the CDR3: TGTGCCAGCAGTACCGGGACAGGGTGGGGAGGGCCCCAGCATTTT. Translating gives CASSTGTGWGGPQHF.

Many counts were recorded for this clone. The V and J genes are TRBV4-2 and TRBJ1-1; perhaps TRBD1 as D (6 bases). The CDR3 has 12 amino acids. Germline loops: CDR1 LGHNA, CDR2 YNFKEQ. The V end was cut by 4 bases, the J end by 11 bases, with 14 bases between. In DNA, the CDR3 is TGTGCCAGCAGCCCCAACCTCGACAGGGCTTTCTTT. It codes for CASSPNLDRAFF.

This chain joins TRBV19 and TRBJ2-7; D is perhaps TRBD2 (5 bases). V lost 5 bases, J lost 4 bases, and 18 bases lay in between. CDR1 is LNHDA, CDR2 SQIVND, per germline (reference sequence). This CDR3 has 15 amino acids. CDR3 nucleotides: TGTGCCAGTAGTCCACTAGGGCCAAGCGGATACGAGCAGTACTTC. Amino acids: CASSPLGPSGYEQYF.

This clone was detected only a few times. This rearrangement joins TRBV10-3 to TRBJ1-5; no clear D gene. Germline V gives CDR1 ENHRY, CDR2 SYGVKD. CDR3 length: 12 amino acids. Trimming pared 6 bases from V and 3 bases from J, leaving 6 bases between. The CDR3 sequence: CAIRADNQPQHF. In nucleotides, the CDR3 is TGTGCCATCAGGGCAGACAATCAGCCCCAGCATTTT.